This TCR beta chain was captured by sequencing in a study of blood T cell repertoires in COVID-19. Turning to the study itself: Samples of COVID-19 (acute and convalescent) were obtained from the United States, Italy and Spain. T cells, B-cell-depleted T cells, or PBMCs provided the cDNA or gDNA that served as material.

As originally analysed: For nucleated cells, counts were estimated from reference gene primer amplification. Sequencing used immunoSEQ multiplex PCR; TCRdb keeps in-frame clones, though not all of them. The V and J calls and the clone size are those of that table, but D and trimming were determined from the DNA. There are some 200,000 clones in the sample; under 90% occur only once, and about 6% lies in the top ten. Germline trimming cut 0 bases from V and 6 bases from J; bases unmatched to any gene: 1. The CDR3 length is 14 residues. In germline, CDR1 is SGHDT, CDR2 YYEEEE. The chain combines TRBV5-6 with TRBJ1-2; 11 nucleotides align to TRBD1. This receptor was identified in an older man with acute or convalescent COVID-19. Source material: peripheral blood. The CDR3 reads CASSLVGQGDGYTF. In nucleotides, the CDR3 is TGTGCCAGCAGCTTGGTGGGACAGGGGGATGGCTACACCTTC.